This T cell receptor (beta chain) was recorded in a study of spatial heterogeneity in lung cancer. The study's findings and limits: Expanded TCRs classified as ubiquitous or regional were counted, and these counts tracked ubiquitous and regional nonsynonymous mutations, respectively. Counts of expanded alpha and beta TCRs within tumors tracked the tumor nonsynonymous mutation count.

Via MiXCR, TCRdb re-called the 5' RACE reads, giving one row per CDR3 protein. The data contain approximately 15,000 distinct CDR3 sequences, approximately 6.2% of them singletons. At least ten counts were recorded for this clonotype. Antigen: not known. Stated time point: sample taken at primary tumor resection. The source of this sequence is a male donor with early-stage non-small cell lung cancer. The material sequenced was lung tumor tissue, taken at surgery.

This CDR3 reads CASSAGLAGGNEQFF. CDR3 nucleotides: TGTGCCAGCAGTGCCGGACTAGCGGGAGGCAATGAGCAGTTCTTC. The J gene is TRBJ2-1, the V gene TRBV6-1, with 14 bases lining up with TRBD2. V trimming: 4 bases; J trimming: 6 bases; junction bases outside the gene matches: 2. The CDR3 covers 15 residues. Germline assignment: CDR1 MNHNS and CDR2 SASEGT.